These 25 T cell receptor beta chains originate from one sample sequenced in a study of T cells in Graves' hyperthyroidism and ophthalmopathy (dated by TCRdb to between 2018 and 2020). Library preparation used multiplex PCR. Data came from an Illumina HiSeq 2000. The TCR beta CDR3 regions were amplified from RNA transcripts. The TCR CDR3 was subjected to a first round of RT-PCR using the HTBI primer set and the Qiagen OneStep RT-PCR kit. Starting from the raw public reads, TCRdb applied fastp trimming at Q25, assembled clones with MiXCR and retained in-frame beta chains. Identical CDR3 proteins give one entry, which carries the most common genes and DNA. Here the sample has about 770,000 distinct CDR3 sequences; about 19% occur a single time. Around 17% of the sample rests with the top ten. Sequencing was done on a sample of blood. Receptors were obtained from a woman in her 50s with Graves' hyperthyroidism that later progressed to Graves' ophthalmopathy.

This clonotype has a handful of counts. The chain uses TRBV20-1 and TRBJ2-5; TRBD1 might be the D (6 bases). From germline, CDR1 is DFQATT and CDR2 SNEGSKA (reference sequence). The CDR3 extends over 13 amino acids. With 6 bases removed from V and 2 bases from J, the gap between germline ends came to 13 bases. The CDR3 region is CSAQQGFQETQYF. The CDR3, as DNA: TGCAGTGCCCAACAGGGATTTCAAGAGACCCAGTACTTC.

Concerning this clonotype: Possible read error: a much larger clone is one base away. This chain links TRBV6-2 or TRBV6-3 with TRBJ2-7, with unresolved D. Trimming cost V 2 bases and J 3 bases, with 5 bases left between them. CDR3 length: 12 residues. The germline V gene has CDR1 MNHEY and CDR2 SVGEGT. The DNA of the CDR3 is TGTGCCAGCAGTTACACGAACTACGAGCAGTACTTC. Amino acids: CASSYTNYEQYF.

This clonotype has only a few counts. CDR3 loop: CASRTGLRGQAGELFF. Written as DNA, the CDR3 is TGTGCCAGCAGGACCGGACTAAGGGGGCAAGCCGGGGAGCTGTTTTTT. This sequence joins TRBV7-9 and TRBJ2-2; maybe TRBD1 (7 bases). Deletions cut 6 bases from V and 6 bases from J, with 20 bases between. This CDR3 region has 16 residues. Germline assignment: CDR1 SEHNR and CDR2 FQNEAQ (reference sequence).

In its sample, this clonotype was seen a few times. The chain couples TRBV4-1 to TRBJ2-5; D unclear. Trimming took 1 base from V and 2 from J, leaving 11 bases between them. This CDR3 has 15 residues. Germline V gene lookup returns CDR1 MGHRA and CDR2 YSYEKL. The CDR3 sequence: CASSQVAARQETQYF. CDR3 DNA sequence: TGCGCCAGCAGCCAAGTTGCTGCAAGGCAAGAGACCCAGTACTTC.

The chain recombines TRBV29-1 with TRBJ2-2; 8 bases fit TRBD1. The CDR3 is 13 residues long. The germline V gene has CDR1 SQVTM and CDR2 ANQGSEA. The V gene end was trimmed by 5 bases and the J gene end by 5 bases; junction bases not matched to a gene: 4. The CDR3 DNA reads TGCAGCGTTCCACAGGGGGGTACCGGGGAGCTGTTTTTT. Translated: CSVPQGGTGELFF.

This clonotype was detected ten times or more. V usage is TRBV7-9 and J usage is TRBJ2-3, with D perhaps matching TRBD1 or TRBD2 (5 bases each). Between the trimmed V and J ends, which lost 0 bases and 0 bases, there was a span of 10 bases. The length of the CDR3 is 16 residues. Germline assignment: CDR1 SEHNR and CDR2 FQNEAQ (reference sequence). In DNA form, the CDR3 reads TGTGCCAGCAGCTTAGCGTCGGGGCTTAGCACAGATACGCAGTATTTT. This translates into CASSLASGLSTDTQYF.

The genes are TRBV25-1 and TRBJ1-2; 10 bases match TRBD1. This CDR3 region has 17 residues. The germline V gene has CDR1 MGHDK and CDR2 SYGVNS. The V segment lost 6 bases and the J segment 6 bases; nucleotides outside the gene matches: 16. The CDR3 is CASSEITPGQGRDGYTF. The CDR3 DNA follows: TGTGCCAGCAGCGAGATCACGCCGGGACAGGGGCGGGATGGCTACACCTTC.

The table lists this clonotype with many counts. CDR3 DNA sequence: TGCAGTGCTATCACTAGCGGGGGACGTCGCTTGACAGATACGCAGTATTTT. Its protein is CSAITSGGRRLTDTQYF. The chain carries TRBV20-1 and TRBJ2-3; 11 nucleotides align to TRBD2. The V gene's germline CDR1 is DFQATT and CDR2 SNEGSKA (reference sequence). The trim removed 4 bases at V and 3 bases at J, leaving 12 bases unmatched. This CDR3 region has 17 residues.

This clonotype was counted between two and nine times. CDR3 sequence reads: CASSLGAAPLVYGYTF. CDR3 bases: TGTGCCAGCAGCTTAGGTGCAGCGCCGCTAGTCTATGGCTACACCTTC. The chain couples TRBV7-9 to TRBJ1-2; the D is unclear. The CDR3 spans 16 residues. The germline V gene has CDR1 SEHNR and CDR2 FQNEAQ (reference sequence). V shed 1 base and J shed 4 bases, with 16 bases lying between them.

As concerns this clonotype: Given a much more abundant clone one base away, this may be a read error. V usage is TRBV27 and J usage is TRBJ1-4, with no clear D. The CDR3 contains 13 residues. The germline CDR1 and CDR2 sequences are MNHEY and SMNVEV (reference sequence). CDR3 protein: CASSSWTDEELFF. The CDR3 DNA reads TGTGCCAGCAGTTCCTGGACGGATGAAGAACTGTTTTTT.

This sequence joins TRBV9 and TRBJ2-3; 14 bases align to TRBD2. The CDR3 loop spans 19 amino acids. Germline assignment: CDR1 SGDLS and CDR2 YYNGEE. V was pared by 2 bases and J by 2 bases, with 10 bases of the junction left unmatched. The CDR3 reads CASSVLPGTSGGFTDTQYF. The CDR3 DNA reads as TGTGCCAGCAGCGTCCTACCCGGGACTAGCGGGGGATTCACAGATACGCAGTATTTT.

This clonotype has more than one count but fewer than ten. The rearrangement joins TRBV4-2 to TRBJ1-2; D remains ambiguous. Germline V gene lookup returns CDR1 LGHNA and CDR2 YNFKEQ. CDR3 length: 16 amino acids. V was pared by 0 bases and J by 3 bases, with 14 bases between. CDR3 amino acids: CASSQDFSGQDYGYTF. The CDR3 nucleotides read TGTGCCAGCAGCCAAGATTTTTCGGGCCAGGACTATGGCTACACCTTC.

Ten or more counts support this clonotype. This chain uses TRBV2 with TRBJ2-7, with TRBD1 matching over 10 bases. Germline CDR1 and CDR2: SNHLY and FYNNEI. The CDR3 length is 15 residues. V shed 6 bases and J 5 bases; nucleotides not matched to a gene: 10. CDR3 protein: CASREKTGGENEQYF. CDR3 in DNA: TGTGCCAGCAGGGAGAAGACAGGGGGCGAGAACGAGCAGTACTTC.

This rearrangement joins TRBV24-1 to TRBJ1-2, with a weak D call TRBD1 (6 bases). The ends were cut back, 7 bases at V and 5 bases at J, with 13 bases in the middle. CDR1 KGHDR and CDR2 SFDVKD come from the germline V gene. The CDR3 has 13 residues. This CDR3 is CATRGRGGYGYTF. The CDR3 DNA sequence: TGTGCCACCAGAGGAAGGGGGGGGTATGGCTACACCTTC.

This clonotype was counted many times. The chain links TRBV19 to TRBJ1-5; the D gene is possibly TRBD1 (6 bases). Trimming took 4 bases from V and 0 from J, leaving 16 bases between them. Germline V CDR1 and CDR2: LNHDA, SQIVND (reference sequence). The CDR3 has 17 residues. Here the CDR3 reads CASSSGRTAYSNQPQHF. The DNA for the CDR3 is TGTGCCAGTAGTAGCGGACGGACAGCGTATAGCAATCAGCCCCAGCATTTT. The full variable domain, in which reference TRBV19 and TRBJ1-5 provide the parts outside the CDR3, is DGGITQSPKYLFRKEGQNVTLSCEQNLNHDAMYWYRQDPGQGLRLIYYSQIVNDFQKGDIAEGYSVSREKKESFPLTVTSAQKNPTAFYLCASSSGRTAYSNQPQHFGDGTRLSIL.

This clonotype was seen many times. The chain is built from TRBV6-1 and TRBJ2-1; 10 nucleotides line up with TRBD2. Trimming removed 8 bases from V and 3 bases from J; junction bases left unmatched: 4. Per the germline V gene, CDR1 is MNHNS and CDR2 is SASEGT. This CDR3 spans 14 amino acids. CDR3 nucleotide sequence: TGTGCCAGCTGTGCTAGCGGGGGCTACAATGAGCAGTTCTTC. Translated, it gives CASCASGGYNEQFF.

The chain couples TRBV7-8 to TRBJ1-2; weak D call: TRBD1 (6 bases). The V end was cut by 5 bases, the J end by 3 bases, with 16 bases between. The CDR3 contains 15 residues. CDR1 is SGHVS, CDR2 FQNEAQ, per germline. CDR3 bases: TGTGCCAGCAGCCCCCCTAACAGGGTCGACTATGGCTACACCTTC. It translates to CASSPPNRVDYGYTF.

This chain connects TRBV28 to TRBJ2-5; D is possibly TRBD2 (8 bases). There are 16 residues in the CDR3. Trimming removed 3 bases at V and 3 bases at J, with 17 bases between. CDR1 and CDR2 from the germline V gene are MDHEN and SYDVKM. CDR3 residues: CASSLGRGDRKETQYF. CDR3 DNA: TGTGCCAGCAGTTTGGGGCGGGGGGACAGAAAAGAGACCCAGTACTTC. Full variable domain (missing parts from reference TRBV28 and TRBJ2-5): DVKVTQSSRYLVKRTGEKVFLECVQDMDHENMFWYRQDPGLGLRLIYFSYDVKMKEKGDIPEGYSVSREKKERFSLILESASTNQTSMYLCASSLGRGDRKETQYFGPGTRLLVL.

This clonotype came up many times. The gene calls are TRBV6-1 and TRBJ1-2; D not resolved. The CDR3 totals 16 residues. Germline lookup yields CDR1 MNHNS and CDR2 SASEGT. V lost 2 bases and J lost 5, with 18 bases in between. The CDR3 sequence: CASSESHSWNGYGYTF. CDR3 bases: TGTGCCAGCAGTGAATCTCACAGCTGGAATGGGTATGGCTACACCTTC.

This clonotype was counted at least ten times. This chain uses TRBV11-2 with TRBJ2-7; either TRBD1 or TRBD2 may supply D (5 bases each). Trimming took 5 bases from V and 2 from J, leaving 13 bases between them. The CDR3 contains 14 residues. From germline, CDR1 is SGHAT and CDR2 FQNNGV. The DNA of the CDR3 is TGTGCCAGCAGCGGGGACCGATTCGCCTACGAGCAGTACTTC. Protein product: CASSGDRFAYEQYF. Full variable domain (outside the CDR3, taken from reference TRBV11-2 and TRBJ2-7): EAGVAQSPRYKIIEKRQSVAFWCNPISGHATLYWYQQILGQGPKLLIQFQNNGVVDDSQLPKDRFSAERLKGVDSTLKIQPAKLEDSAVYLCASSGDRFAYEQYFGPGTRLTVT.

The genes are TRBV11-1 and TRBJ2-5; weak D call: TRBD2 (6 bases). Per the germline V gene, CDR1 is SGHAT and CDR2 is FQDESV (reference sequence). Trimming removed 5 bases at V and 2 bases at J, with 15 bases between. This CDR3 has 15 residues. The CDR3, as DNA: TGTGCCAGCAGCCCTTTCCCGGGGGAGCAAGAGACCCAGTACTTC. Residues: CASSPFPGEQETQYF.

This clonotype was observed at least ten times. The chain recombines TRBV7-2 with TRBJ2-7, with no clear D. V shed 4 bases and J shed 0 bases, with 10 bases lying between them. Looked up from germline, CDR1 is SGHTA and CDR2 is FQGNSA. The CDR3 is made up of 14 amino acids. The CDR3 bases are TGTGCCAGCAGCTCCGACTTTAGCTCCTACGAGCAGTACTTC. It encodes CASSSDFSSYEQYF.

This clonotype was seen ten or more times. The chain is built from TRBV5-1 and TRBJ2-7, with 12 bases lining up with TRBD1. The CDR3 covers 15 residues. With 2 bases clipped from V and 7 bases from J, the junction kept 7 bases outside the gene matches. CDR1 is SGHRS, CDR2 YFSETQ, per germline. CDR3 coding DNA: TGCGCCAGCAGCTTAACCGGGACAGGGGGCTGGGAGCAGTACTTC. Translating gives CASSLTGTGGWEQYF. Filled out from reference TRBV5-1 and TRBJ2-7, the complete variable domain reads KAGVTQTPRYLIKTRGQQVTLSCSPISGHRSVSWYQQTPGQGLQFLFEYFSETQRNKGNFPGRFSGRQFSNSRSEMNVSTLELGDSALYLCASSLTGTGGWEQYFGPGTRLTVT.

This clonotype was detected many times. V gene TRBV20-1 combines with J gene TRBJ1-6, with D possibly being TRBD1 (6 bases). Germline values: CDR1 DFQATT, CDR2 SNEGSKA (reference sequence). CDR3 length: 14 residues. V lost 0 bases to trimming and J lost 8 bases, with 11 bases between them. CDR3 DNA: TGCAGTGCTAGAGATACAGGGATGGATTCACCCCTCCACTTT. Protein sequence: CSARDTGMDSPLHF.

This clonotype was recorded a few times. The rearrangement joins TRBV15 to TRBJ2-5; D uncertain. Germline CDR1 is LNHNV and CDR2 is YYDKDF (reference sequence). Between the trimmed V and J ends, which lost 1 base and 5 bases, there was a span of 5 bases. The CDR3 runs to 12 residues. The CDR3 bases are TGTGCCACCAGCAGAGGTGAGGAGACCCAGTACTTC. Protein: CATSRGEETQYF.